The source of this TCR beta chain is a study of cytomegalovirus exposure and HLA in healthy donors. Study results and caveats: 16,951 TCR beta sequences were associated with HLA alleles at 0.05 false discovery rate in a later analysis.

PCR involved 60 Vbeta and 13 Jbeta primers. Produced via immunoSEQ multiplex PCR; TCRdb's table is partial and in-frame only. Of under 200,000 clones in the sample, roughly 78% were seen once. On this clone: Its matching antigen is unknown.

This clonotype was obtained from a man in his forties in good health and CMV-seronegative. The sequenced material came from PBMCs.

The CDR3 DNA reads as TGTGCCAGCAGTTATACGGGACTAGCGGGAGTCGGGGAGCTGTTTTTT. Translating gives CASSYTGLAGVGELFF. The chain carries TRBV6-5 and TRBJ2-2, with 14 bases aligning to TRBD2. This CDR3 spans 16 amino acids. Trimming cost V 3 bases and J 7 bases; bases outside gene matches: 4. Germline V gives CDR1 MNHEY, CDR2 SVGAGI.